This T cell receptor (beta chain) is from a study of blood T cell repertoires in COVID-19. V shed 6 bases and J 3 bases; nucleotides not matched to a gene: 3. There are 13 residues in the CDR3. This clone was detected only a few times. While infection was still active, Seattle patients were enrolled and then followed longitudinally. Authors' processing steps: Counts of nucleated cells, estimated from reference gene primer amplification, were obtained. Sequencing used immunoSEQ multiplex PCR; TCRdb keeps in-frame clones, though not all of them. V, J and clone size derive from that table, while D and trimming were established from the DNA sequence. The data show roughly 160,000 clones, with about four fifths seen just once and 8.1% held by the top ten.

This receptor was obtained from a woman aged 60-75 years with COVID-19, enrolled during active disease. This rearrangement joins TRBV12-3 or TRBV12-4 to TRBJ2-7, with 9 bases that match TRBD1. The sequencing input was peripheral blood. The CDR3 protein is CASRRTGVYEQYF. CDR3 DNA sequence: TGTGCCAGCAGGAGGACAGGGGTCTACGAGCAGTACTTC.